These T cell receptor beta chains were read from a single sample in a study of cytomegalovirus exposure and HLA in healthy donors. Clones were sequenced by immunoSEQ multiplex PCR, and TCRdb holds only the in-frame ones, with some missing. The repertoire includes 110,000 to 150,000 clones, approximately 79% of them detected once, and approximately 0.9% sits in the top ten. Sequenced sample: PBMCs. The receptor set was obtained from a man aged 18 to 29 in good health and CMV-seronegative. Both conserved end residues are part of each CDR3. D genes are given only for firm matches. Clone sizes are given selectively: once, few, many, or a class where the clone is expanded.

>.|TRBV7-9|.|TRBJ1-1
CSSSLDRGASTEAFF
TGTTCCAGCAGCTTGGATCGGGGGGCGAGCACTGAAGCTTTCTTT
>.|TRBV5-1|.|TRBJ1-5
CASSLDSGSNQPQHF
TGCGCCAGCAGCTTGGACTCCGGTAGCAATCAGCCCCAGCATTTT
>.|TRBV4-3|TRBD1|TRBJ1-2
CASSQVTGRARGYGYTF
TGCGCCAGCAGCCAAGTCACTGGTCGGGCCAGGGGGTATGGCTACACCTTC
>few|TRBV5-4|TRBD1|TRBJ2-2
CASSHRTGSPTGELFF
TGTGCCAGCAGCCACCGGACAGGGAGCCCTACCGGGGAGCTGTTTTTT
>.|TRBV30|.|TRBJ1-6
CAWSVSGANHNSPLHF
TGTGCCTGGAGTGTATCAGGGGCCAACCATAATTCACCCCTCCACTTT
>.|TRBV28|.|TRBJ1-5
CASRSRNGQGISNQPQHF
TGTGCCAGCAGATCCCGGAATGGGCAGGGGATTAGCAATCAGCCCCAGCATTTT
>.|TRBV6-1|TRBD1|TRBJ1-2
CASSGQGRGYTF
TGTGCCAGCAGTGGACAGGGTCGTGGCTACACCTTC
>once|TRBV18|.|TRBJ2-3
CASSRLTDTQYF
TGTGCCAGCTCGCGTCTCACAGATACGCAGTATTTT
>.|TRBV27|TRBD1|TRBJ1-2
CASSLFWTGVYGYTF
TGTGCCAGCAGTTTATTCTGGACAGGGGTCTATGGCTACACCTTC
>.|TRBV10-3|.|TRBJ2-1
CAISAGQHDEQFF
TGTGCCATCAGCGCGGGACAGCACGATGAGCAGTTCTTC
>once|TRBV7-8|TRBD1|TRBJ1-1
CASSRTGVGNTEAFF
TGTGCCAGCAGCCGGACAGGGGTAGGGAACACTGAAGCTTTCTTT
>.|TRBV19|TRBD1|TRBJ1-2
CASSIDGGQGARGYTF
TGTGCCAGTAGTATAGATGGGGGACAGGGGGCTCGTGGCTACACCTTC
>.|TRBV7-2|.|TRBJ2-3
CASSRSLDTQYF
TGTGCCAGCAGCCGTAGTTTAGATACGCAGTATTTT
>.|TRBV4-3|.|TRBJ1-1
CASSQGGIGGEAFF
TGCGCCAGCAGCCAAGGGGGGATTGGGGGGGAAGCTTTCTTT
>.|TRBV19|.|TRBJ1-5
CASMGTGYQPQHF
TGTGCCAGTATGGGTACAGGGTATCAGCCCCAGCATTTT
>.|TRBV7-2|TRBD1|TRBJ2-3
CASSRRWDSRDTQYF
TGTGCCAGCAGCAGACGCTGGGACAGTCGAGATACGCAGTATTTT
>.|TRBV7-9|.|TRBJ1-3
CASSLSILLADSSGNTIYF
TGTGCCAGCAGCTTATCGATCTTACTTGCCGACAGCTCTGGAAACACCATATATTTT
>.|TRBV7-9|.|TRBJ1-2
CASSLGQGNYGYTF
TGTGCCAGCAGCTTAGGGCAGGGGAACTATGGCTACACCTTC
>.|TRBV5-8|TRBD1|TRBJ2-3
CASSSGQGNTDTQYF
TGTGCCAGCAGCTCGGGACAGGGGAATACAGATACGCAGTATTTT
>.|TRBV5-5|TRBD1|TRBJ1-2
CASSLELPGTGVYYGYTF
TGTGCCAGCAGCTTGGAACTTCCCGGGACAGGGGTTTACTATGGCTACACCTTC
>.|TRBV7-9|.|TRBJ1-1
CASSLVGLNTEAFF
TGTGCCAGCAGCTTAGTAGGACTAAACACTGAAGCTTTCTTT
>.|TRBV18|.|TRBJ1-1
CASGFSNMNTEAFF
TGTGCCAGTGGCTTCTCGAACATGAACACTGAAGCTTTCTTT
>.|TRBV19|TRBD1|TRBJ2-1
CASNEGAILNEQFF
TGTGCCAGTAATGAGGGGGCAATACTAAATGAGCAGTTCTTC
>.|TRBV7-3|.|TRBJ1-1
CASSAQTGGEAFF
TGTGCCAGCAGCGCCCAGACAGGAGGTGAAGCTTTCTTT
>.|TRBV6-1|.|TRBJ1-2
CASSVTRSSDGYTF
TGTGCCAGCAGTGTAACTCGGTCCTCCGATGGCTACACCTTC
>.|TRBV4-1|.|TRBJ2-7
CASSPGTNYEQYF
TGCGCCAGCAGCCCCGGGACAAACTACGAGCAGTACTTC
>.|TRBV4-1|.|TRBJ1-4
CASSLEERRSNEKLFF
TGCGCCAGCAGCCTAGAAGAGCGACGGTCTAATGAAAAACTGTTTTTT
>.|TRBV7-9|TRBD1|TRBJ1-3
CSSSLWVAGGQLSGNTIYF
TGTTCCAGCAGCCTCTGGGTGGCAGGGGGCCAACTCTCTGGAAACACCATATATTTT
>.|TRBV7-2|.|TRBJ1-5
CASSLYVGQPQHF
TGTGCCAGCAGCTTATACGTCGGGCAGCCCCAGCATTTT
>.|TRBV7-9|.|TRBJ2-7
CASSLGPGYEQYF
TGTGCCAGCAGCTTAGGTCCGGGTTACGAGCAGTACTTC
>once|TRBV19|.|TRBJ1-1
CARVWVGGTEAFF
TGTGCCAGGGTATGGGTGGGCGGGACTGAAGCTTTCTTT
>.|TRBV5-1|TRBD2|TRBJ2-1
CASSPGGSYNEQFF
TGCGCCAGCAGCCCGGGGGGCTCCTACAATGAGCAGTTCTTC
>.|TRBV5-1|.|TRBJ2-3
CASSLKSSRRSSTDTQYF
TGCGCCAGCAGCTTGAAGTCTAGCCGGCGATCTAGCACAGATACGCAGTATTTT
>once|TRBV7-9|TRBD2|TRBJ2-3
CASTHRGGDADTQYF
TGTGCCAGCACTCACCGGGGGGGGGACGCAGATACGCAGTATTTT
>.|TRBV9|TRBD1|TRBJ2-7
CASSVGQGPYEQYF
TGTGCCAGCAGCGTGGGACAGGGACCCTACGAGCAGTACTTC
>.|TRBV7-9|TRBD1|TRBJ2-7
CASSRSGTGTYEQYF
TGTGCCAGCAGCCGTTCCGGGACAGGTACCTACGAGCAGTACTTC
>few|TRBV7-2|.|TRBJ2-1
CASRATGRSYNEQFF
TGTGCCAGCAGAGCGACAGGGAGGTCCTACAATGAGCAGTTCTTC
>.|TRBV5-6|TRBD1|TRBJ1-6
CASSLLTGRGNSPLHF
TGTGCCAGCAGCCTGCTGACAGGGCGTGGAAATTCACCCCTCCACTTT
>.|TRBV5-4|TRBD2|TRBJ2-3
CASSPLAGGNTDTQYF
TGTGCCAGCAGCCCGTTAGCGGGGGGGAACACAGATACGCAGTATTTT
>few|TRBV5-1|.|TRBJ2-2
CASGNMDTGELFF
TGCGCCAGCGGTAACATGGACACCGGGGAGCTGTTTTTT
>.|TRBV7-2|TRBD2|TRBJ2-3
CASSFYLAGGPVDTQYF
TGTGCCAGCAGCTTTTACCTAGCGGGGGGGCCTGTAGATACGCAGTATTTT
>.|TRBV27|.|TRBJ1-6
CASKGHGRHNSPLHF
TGTGCCAGCAAAGGCCACGGCAGGCATAATTCACCCCTCCACTTT
>.|TRBV7-2|.|TRBJ1-6
CASSPNLGGYGNSPLHF
TGTGCCAGCAGCCCAAACCTAGGGGGATATGGTAATTCACCCCTCCACTTT
>.|TRBV4-1|.|TRBJ1-2
CASSQDGSGVRNYGYTF
TGCGCCAGCAGCCAAGATGGGTCGGGGGTAAGGAACTATGGCTACACCTTC
>.|TRBV7-6|TRBD1|TRBJ1-4
CASSPDRGEKLFF
TGTGCCAGCAGCCCCGACAGGGGTGAAAAACTGTTTTTT
>.|TRBV7-9|TRBD1|TRBJ2-3
CASENTGGADTQYF
TGTGCCAGCGAAAACACAGGGGGCGCAGATACGCAGTATTTT
>.|TRBV10-3|.|TRBJ1-1
CAISEDTAEAFF
TGTGCCATCAGTGAAGACACGGCTGAAGCTTTCTTT
>once|TRBV5-1|.|TRBJ2-1
CASRPGGNEQFF
TGCGCCAGCAGGCCGGGCGGGAATGAGCAGTTCTTC
>.|TRBV19|.|TRBJ1-2
CASSTQGIDGYTF
TGTGCCAGTAGCACTCAGGGAATAGATGGCTACACCTTC
>.|TRBV12-1|.|TRBJ2-5
CASSSGTAVPIQWQETQYF
TGTGCCAGCAGCTCGGGGACAGCCGTCCCCATCCAATGGCAAGAGACCCAGTACTTC
>few|TRBV4-3|.|TRBJ1-3
CASSQDRGAGASTGNTIYF
TGCGCCAGCAGCCAAGATCGAGGAGCAGGGGCCTCTACCGGGAACACCATATATTTT
>few|TRBV21-1|.|TRBJ1-4
CASSKANRGSTNEKLFF
TGTGCCAGCAGCAAAGCCAACAGGGGGTCCACTAATGAAAAACTGTTTTTT
>.|TRBV27|.|TRBJ1-1
CASSLRDIINTEAFF
TGTGCCAGCAGTCTCCGGGACATAATCAACACTGAAGCTTTCTTT
>.|TRBV12-5|.|TRBJ1-1
CASVEEDRTEAFF
TGTGCTAGTGTAGAGGAAGATAGGACTGAAGCTTTCTTT
>few|TRBV7-2|TRBD1|TRBJ1-3
CASSLDRRNTIYF
TGTGCCAGCAGCCTGGACAGGCGAAACACCATATATTTT
>.|TRBV2|TRBD1|TRBJ1-2
CASSGDRGIGGYTF
TGTGCCAGCAGTGGGGACAGGGGAATTGGAGGCTACACCTTC
>.|TRBV6-5|.|TRBJ1-2
CASRIETAYGYTF
TGTGCCAGCAGAATAGAGACAGCTTATGGCTACACCTTC
>.|TRBV5-4|TRBD1|TRBJ1-2
CASRTLGQGNYGYTF
TGTGCCAGCAGAACGCTAGGACAGGGTAACTATGGCTACACCTTC